A selection of T cell receptor beta chains follows, all from one sample in a study of metastatic and nonmetastatic thyroid tumors. TCRdb re-called clones from the PCR reads using MiXCR. The sample shows 15,000 to 20,000 clones, approximately 14% of them seen only once. Sequenced material: blood. Source of these receptors: a female donor with papillary thyroid cancer or a benign thyroid nodule (not recorded which). Some clones in this sample may be carry-over from other donors' samples. CDR3s include the opening cysteine and the closing phenylalanine or tryptophan. The D gene is left open where the match is weak. Clone size is not always given. Where it is, it says once, few, many or a class for expanded clones.

clone size: many
V gene: TRBV2
J gene: TRBJ2-2
D gene: NA
CDR3 protein: CASRPYGAIGELFF
CDR3 DNA: TGTGCCAGCCGCCCTTACGGCGCGATCGGGGAGCTGTTTTTT

clone size: many
V gene: TRBV5-5
J gene: TRBJ1-2
D gene: NA
CDR3 protein: CASSPDTNYGYTF
CDR3 DNA: TGTGCCAGCAGCCCGGACACAAACTATGGCTACACCTTC

clone size: medium-sized
V gene: TRBV20-1
J gene: TRBJ2-2
D gene: NA
CDR3 protein: CSASGGNTGELFF
CDR3 DNA: TGCAGTGCTAGCGGGGGGAACACCGGGGAGCTGTTTTTT

clone size: medium-sized
V gene: TRBV5-1
J gene: TRBJ2-7
D gene: TRBD1
CDR3 protein: CASGDRDRGEQYF
CDR3 DNA: TGCGCCAGCGGGGACCGGGACAGGGGCGAGCAGTACTTC

clone size: few
V gene: TRBV28
J gene: TRBJ2-7
D gene: NA
CDR3 protein: CASSLGTVGEQYF
CDR3 DNA: TGTGCCAGCAGTTTAGGGACTGTGGGGGAGCAGTACTTC

clone size: few
V gene: TRBV7-9
J gene: TRBJ2-1
D gene: TRBD1
CDR3 protein: CASSQRTGVQFF
CDR3 DNA: TGTGCCAGCAGCCAAAGGACAGGGGTGCAGTTCTTC

clone size: NA
V gene: TRBV7-2
J gene: TRBJ1-6
D gene: NA
CDR3 protein: CASSRDPVVAPLHF
CDR3 DNA: TGTGCCAGCAGCCGAGACCCGGTGGTGGCACCCCTCCACTTT

clone size: many
V gene: TRBV19
J gene: TRBJ2-1
D gene: TRBD2
CDR3 protein: CASSKASGSGGDEQFF
CDR3 DNA: TGTGCCAGTAGTAAGGCTAGCGGGAGTGGGGGAGATGAGCAGTTCTTC

clone size: many
V gene: TRBV2
J gene: TRBJ2-3
D gene: TRBD1
CDR3 protein: CASFTRGRADTQYF
CDR3 DNA: TGTGCCAGCTTCACTAGGGGGCGTGCAGATACGCAGTATTTT

clone size: medium-sized
V gene: TRBV24-1
J gene: TRBJ2-7
D gene: NA
CDR3 protein: CATITGYEQYF
CDR3 DNA: TGTGCCACAATAACAGGCTACGAGCAGTACTTC

clone size: many
V gene: TRBV11-2
J gene: TRBJ1-1
D gene: NA
CDR3 protein: CASSFSLGTEAFF
CDR3 DNA: TGTGCCAGCAGCTTCTCTCTGGGCACTGAAGCTTTCTTT

clone size: many
V gene: TRBV6-1
J gene: TRBJ1-4
D gene: NA
CDR3 protein: CASSVNRVGNEKLFF
CDR3 DNA: TGTGCCAGCAGTGTCAACAGGGTGGGGAATGAAAAACTGTTTTTT

clone size: many
V gene: TRBV11-2
J gene: TRBJ1-5
D gene: TRBD1
CDR3 protein: CASSPSGGGQPQHF
CDR3 DNA: TGTGCCAGCAGCCCCTCAGGGGGCGGACAGCCCCAGCATTTT

clone size: NA
V gene: TRBV6-2/TRBV6-3
J gene: TRBJ2-5
D gene: NA
CDR3 protein: CASSFGPGETQYF
CDR3 DNA: TGTGCCAGCAGTTTCGGGCCGGGGGAGACCCAGTACTTC

clone size: many
V gene: TRBV15
J gene: TRBJ2-1
D gene: TRBD2
CDR3 protein: CATSRDQPGTSGRGEQFF
CDR3 DNA: TGTGCCACCAGCAGAGACCAACCCGGGACTAGCGGGAGAGGTGAGCAGTTCTTC

clone size: NA
V gene: TRBV13
J gene: TRBJ2-5
D gene: TRBD1
CDR3 protein: CASSLGLGTGRETQYF
CDR3 DNA: TGTGCCAGCAGCTTAGGCCTCGGGACAGGGCGGGAGACCCAGTACTTC

clone size: many
V gene: TRBV7-2
J gene: TRBJ2-1
D gene: NA
CDR3 protein: CASSLASAGAYNEQFF
CDR3 DNA: TGTGCCAGCAGCTTAGCCTCGGCGGGGGCTTACAATGAGCAGTTCTTC

clone size: many
V gene: TRBV11-1
J gene: TRBJ1-4
D gene: TRBD1
CDR3 protein: CASSLGQGGWSSNEKLFF
CDR3 DNA: TGTGCCAGCAGCTTAGGTCAGGGGGGATGGAGTTCTAATGAAAAACTGTTTTTT

clone size: few
V gene: TRBV2
J gene: TRBJ2-7
D gene: NA
CDR3 protein: CASSESTYEQYF
CDR3 DNA: TGTGCCAGCAGTGAGTCCACCTACGAGCAGTACTTC

clone size: once
V gene: TRBV11-3
J gene: TRBJ2-1
D gene: TRBD2
CDR3 protein: CASSLGAGEEFF
CDR3 DNA: TGTGCCAGCAGCTTAGGAGCGGGAGAGGAGTTCTTC

clone size: medium-sized
V gene: TRBV12-5
J gene: TRBJ2-5
D gene: TRBD2
CDR3 protein: CASGIGLAGAETQYF
CDR3 DNA: TGTGCTAGTGGTATTGGACTAGCGGGGGCAGAGACCCAGTACTTC

clone size: medium-sized
V gene: TRBV6-1
J gene: TRBJ2-1
D gene: TRBD2
CDR3 protein: CASSVSGNEQFF
CDR3 DNA: TGTGCCAGCAGTGTTAGCGGGAATGAGCAGTTCTTC

clone size: once
V gene: TRBV20-1
J gene: TRBJ2-1
D gene: NA
CDR3 protein: CSALRTPHEQFF
CDR3 DNA: TGCAGTGCCCTCAGAACTCCCCATGAGCAGTTCTTC

clone size: medium-sized
V gene: TRBV6-1
J gene: TRBJ2-7
D gene: NA
CDR3 protein: CASSESGRSYEQYF
CDR3 DNA: TGTGCCAGCAGTGAATCCGGACGCTCCTACGAGCAGTACTTC

clone size: NA
V gene: TRBV24-1
J gene: TRBJ2-2
D gene: TRBD2
CDR3 protein: CATRKQNSAGANTGELFF
CDR3 DNA: TGTGCCACCAGAAAACAGAACTCAGCGGGAGCGAACACCGGGGAGCTGTTTTTT

clone size: NA
V gene: TRBV4-1
J gene: TRBJ2-7
D gene: NA
CDR3 protein: CASSQDQRGWDEQYF
CDR3 DNA: TGCGCCAGCAGCCAAGATCAGAGGGGCTGGGACGAGCAGTACTTC

clone size: many
V gene: TRBV20-1
J gene: TRBJ1-1
D gene: NA
CDR3 protein: CSASKGVTEAFF
CDR3 DNA: TGCAGTGCTAGTAAGGGGGTCACTGAAGCTTTCTTT

clone size: many
V gene: TRBV10-3
J gene: TRBJ1-6
D gene: NA
CDR3 protein: CAISESAGGNSPLHF
CDR3 DNA: TGTGCCATCAGTGAGTCCGCGGGGGGGAATTCACCCCTCCACTTT

clone size: many
V gene: TRBV5-1
J gene: TRBJ1-5
D gene: TRBD1
CDR3 protein: CANATGHQPQHF
CDR3 DNA: TGCGCCAACGCGACAGGGCACCAGCCCCAGCATTTT

clone size: NA
V gene: TRBV12-3/TRBV12-4
J gene: TRBJ2-1
D gene: NA
CDR3 protein: CASSSSASSYNEQFF
CDR3 DNA: TGTGCCAGCAGTTCTAGCGCTTCCTCCTACAATGAGCAGTTCTTC

clone size: many
V gene: TRBV20-1
J gene: TRBJ1-2
D gene: NA
CDR3 protein: CSAREGANYGYTF
CDR3 DNA: TGCAGTGCTAGGGAGGGTGCTAACTATGGCTACACCTTC

clone size: many
V gene: TRBV6-2/TRBV6-3
J gene: TRBJ2-5
D gene: NA
CDR3 protein: CATLTQYF
CDR3 DNA: TGTGCCACTCTGACCCAGTACTTC

clone size: NA
V gene: TRBV4-2
J gene: TRBJ1-6
D gene: NA
CDR3 protein: CASSQGDRGYSPLHF
CDR3 DNA: TGTGCCAGCAGCCAAGGGGATAGGGGATATTCACCCCTCCACTTT

clone size: NA
V gene: TRBV12-3/TRBV12-4
J gene: TRBJ2-7
D gene: NA
CDR3 protein: CASIFQGWREQYF
CDR3 DNA: TGTGCCAGCATCTTTCAGGGTTGGCGAGAGCAGTACTTC

clone size: many
V gene: TRBV5-4
J gene: TRBJ1-6
D gene: NA
CDR3 protein: CASRRGGSPLHF
CDR3 DNA: TGTGCCAGCAGAAGGGGGGGCTCACCCCTCCACTTT

clone size: medium-sized
V gene: TRBV5-1
J gene: TRBJ2-2
D gene: NA
CDR3 protein: CASSLALASNTGELFF
CDR3 DNA: TGCGCCAGCAGCTTGGCCCTAGCGTCGAACACCGGGGAGCTGTTTTTT

clone size: NA
V gene: TRBV9
J gene: TRBJ2-7
D gene: NA
CDR3 protein: CASSSGYEQYF
CDR3 DNA: TGTGCCAGCAGCTCAGGGTACGAGCAGTACTTC

clone size: many
V gene: TRBV18
J gene: TRBJ2-3
D gene: TRBD2
CDR3 protein: CASSPVGGRAPADTQYF
CDR3 DNA: TGTGCCAGCTCACCAGTTGGCGGGAGGGCCCCCGCAGATACGCAGTATTTT

clone size: NA
V gene: TRBV11-2
J gene: TRBJ2-3
D gene: TRBD2
CDR3 protein: CANSFSSGTDTQYF
CDR3 DNA: TGTGCCAACAGCTTCTCTAGCGGGACCGATACGCAGTATTTT

clone size: NA
V gene: TRBV20-1
J gene: TRBJ1-2
D gene: NA
CDR3 protein: CSARVPDSNYGYTF
CDR3 DNA: TGCAGTGCTAGAGTGCCCGATAGTAACTATGGCTACACCTTC

clone size: medium-sized
V gene: TRBV28
J gene: TRBJ2-1
D gene: NA
CDR3 protein: CASKRRGLASYNEQFF
CDR3 DNA: TGTGCCAGCAAGAGGCGTGGGCTAGCTTCCTACAATGAGCAGTTCTTC

clone size: many
V gene: TRBV6-4
J gene: TRBJ1-2
D gene: NA
CDR3 protein: CASSDHNYGYTF
CDR3 DNA: TGTGCCAGTAGTGACCACAATTATGGCTACACCTTC

clone size: few
V gene: TRBV7-2
J gene: TRBJ1-4
D gene: TRBD1
CDR3 protein: CASRLGQNNEKLFF
CDR3 DNA: TGTGCCAGCAGATTGGGACAGAATAATGAAAAACTGTTTTTT

clone size: many
V gene: TRBV19
J gene: TRBJ2-3
D gene: TRBD2
CDR3 protein: CASRRLADPTRTDTQYF
CDR3 DNA: TGTGCCAGTAGAAGACTAGCGGATCCGACTCGCACAGATACGCAGTATTTT

clone size: NA
V gene: TRBV15
J gene: TRBJ1-5
D gene: TRBD1
CDR3 protein: CTTSGRDRGRQPQHF
CDR3 DNA: TGTACCACCAGCGGCCGCGACAGGGGGAGACAGCCCCAGCATTTT

clone size: medium-sized
V gene: TRBV7-4
J gene: TRBJ2-3
D gene: NA
CDR3 protein: CASSLASFLPDTQYF
CDR3 DNA: TGTGCCAGCAGCTTAGCTAGTTTTCTGCCAGATACGCAGTATTTT

clone size: medium-sized
V gene: TRBV12-3/TRBV12-4
J gene: TRBJ1-2
D gene: NA
CDR3 protein: CASTPPRVDYGYTF
CDR3 DNA: TGTGCCAGCACCCCACCCAGGGTCGACTATGGCTACACCTTC

clone size: many
V gene: TRBV18
J gene: TRBJ2-1
D gene: NA
CDR3 protein: CASSPSGAGSYNEQFF
CDR3 DNA: TGTGCCAGCTCCCCGTCAGGGGCGGGCTCCTACAATGAGCAGTTCTTC

clone size: many
V gene: TRBV5-1
J gene: TRBJ2-5
D gene: TRBD2
CDR3 protein: CASSRVLAGEETQYF
CDR3 DNA: TGCGCCAGCAGCCGCGTACTAGCGGGAGAGGAGACCCAGTACTTC

clone size: many
V gene: TRBV3-1
J gene: TRBJ1-5
D gene: NA
CDR3 protein: CASSEKFQGFNQPQHF
CDR3 DNA: TGTGCCAGCAGCGAGAAATTCCAGGGGTTCAATCAGCCCCAGCATTTT